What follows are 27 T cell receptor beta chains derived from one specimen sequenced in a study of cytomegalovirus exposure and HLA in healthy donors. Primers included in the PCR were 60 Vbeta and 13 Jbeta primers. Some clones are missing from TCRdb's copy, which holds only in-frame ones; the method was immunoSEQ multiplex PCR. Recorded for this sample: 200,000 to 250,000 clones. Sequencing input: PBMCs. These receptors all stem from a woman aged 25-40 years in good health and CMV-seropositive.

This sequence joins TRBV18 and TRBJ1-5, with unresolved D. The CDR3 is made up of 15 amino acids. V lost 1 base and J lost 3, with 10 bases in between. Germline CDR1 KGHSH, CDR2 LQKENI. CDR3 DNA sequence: TGTGCCAGCTCACCACAGCAGGTCTTCAATCAGCCCCAGCATTTT. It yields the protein CASSPQQVFNQPQHF.

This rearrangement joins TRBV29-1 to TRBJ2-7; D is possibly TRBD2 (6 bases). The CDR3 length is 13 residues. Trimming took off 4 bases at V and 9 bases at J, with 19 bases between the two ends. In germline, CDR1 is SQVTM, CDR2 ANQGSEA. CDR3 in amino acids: CSVGGLAATTQYF. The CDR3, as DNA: TGCAGCGTTGGCGGCTTAGCGGCGACAACGCAGTACTTC.

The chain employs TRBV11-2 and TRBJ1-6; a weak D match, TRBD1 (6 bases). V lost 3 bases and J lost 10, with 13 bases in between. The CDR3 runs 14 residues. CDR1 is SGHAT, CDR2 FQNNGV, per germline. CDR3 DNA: TGTGCCAGCAGCTTGGGTACAGGGAACTCACCCCTCCACTTT. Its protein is CASSLGTGNSPLHF. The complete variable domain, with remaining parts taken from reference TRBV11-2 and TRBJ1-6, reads EAGVAQSPRYKIIEKRQSVAFWCNPISGHATLYWYQQILGQGPKLLIQFQNNGVVDDSQLPKDRFSAERLKGVDSTLKIQPAKLEDSAVYLCASSLGTGNSPLHFGNGTRLTVT.

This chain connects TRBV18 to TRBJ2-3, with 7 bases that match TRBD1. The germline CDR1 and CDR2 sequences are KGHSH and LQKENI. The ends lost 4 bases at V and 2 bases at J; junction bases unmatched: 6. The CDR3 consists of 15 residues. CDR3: CASSQPGTDTDTQYF. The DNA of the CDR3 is TGTGCCAGCTCACAACCCGGGACAGACACAGATACGCAGTATTTT. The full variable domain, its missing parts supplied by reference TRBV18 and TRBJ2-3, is NAGVMQNPRHLVRRRGQEARLRCSPMKGHSHVYWYRQLPEEGLKFMVYLQKENIIDESGMPKERFSAEFPKEGPSILRIQQVVRGDSAAYFCASSQPGTDTDTQYFGPGTRLTVL.

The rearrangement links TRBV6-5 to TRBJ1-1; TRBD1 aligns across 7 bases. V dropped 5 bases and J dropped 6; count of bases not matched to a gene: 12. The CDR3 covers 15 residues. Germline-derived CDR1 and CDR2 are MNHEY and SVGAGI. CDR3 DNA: TGTGCCAGCAGTCCAACAGGGGTCCTCGAGGCTGAAGCTTTCTTT. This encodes CASSPTGVLEAEAFF.

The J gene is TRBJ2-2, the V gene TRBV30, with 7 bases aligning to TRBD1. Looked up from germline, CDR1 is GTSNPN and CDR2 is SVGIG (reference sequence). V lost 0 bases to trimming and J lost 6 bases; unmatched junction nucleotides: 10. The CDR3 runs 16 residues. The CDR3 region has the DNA TGTGCCTGGAGTGTGTCACAGGGGCTTTTGGCCGGGGAGCTGTTTTTT. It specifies CAWSVSQGLLAGELFF.

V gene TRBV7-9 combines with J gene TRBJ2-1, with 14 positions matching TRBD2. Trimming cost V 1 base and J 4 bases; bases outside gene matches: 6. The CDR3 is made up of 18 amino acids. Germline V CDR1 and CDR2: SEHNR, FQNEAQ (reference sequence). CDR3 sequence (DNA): TGTGCCAGCAGCTTAGGACTAGCGGGAGGGCCAGATTACAATGAGCAGTTCTTC. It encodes CASSLGLAGGPDYNEQFF.

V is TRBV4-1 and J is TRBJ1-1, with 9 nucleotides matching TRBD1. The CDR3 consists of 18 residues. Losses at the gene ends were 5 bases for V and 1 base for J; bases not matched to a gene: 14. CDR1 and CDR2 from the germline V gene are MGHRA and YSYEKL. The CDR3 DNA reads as TGCGCCAGCAGCGATCCTTTGACAGGGGGGGGGCCGAACACTGAAGCTTTCTTT. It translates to CASSDPLTGGGPNTEAFF.

CDR3 nucleotides: TGTGCCAGCTCACCATACAAAGTTGGGGGCGGTGGAATTGCAAAACTGTTTTTT. It codes for CASSPYKVGGGGIAKLFF. The chain combines TRBV18 with TRBJ1-4; D may be TRBD1 (6 bases). The CDR3 is made up of 18 amino acids. Germline V lookup: CDR1 KGHSH, CDR2 LQKENI. V lost 2 bases, J lost 10 bases, and 26 bases lay in between.

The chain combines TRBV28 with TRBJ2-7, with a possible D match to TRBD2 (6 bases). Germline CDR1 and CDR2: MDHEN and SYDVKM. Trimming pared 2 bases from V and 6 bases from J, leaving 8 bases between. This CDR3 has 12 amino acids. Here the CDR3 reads CASSLGGPEQYF. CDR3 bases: TGTGCCAGCAGTTTAGGAGGGCCCGAGCAGTACTTC.

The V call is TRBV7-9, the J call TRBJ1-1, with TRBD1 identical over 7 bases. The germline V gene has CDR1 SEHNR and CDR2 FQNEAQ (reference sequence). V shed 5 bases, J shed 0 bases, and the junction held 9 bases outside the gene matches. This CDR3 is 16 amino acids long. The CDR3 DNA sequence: TGTGCCAGCAGCCCGAGACAGGGAATCATGAACACTGAAGCTTTCTTT. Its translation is CASSPRQGIMNTEAFF. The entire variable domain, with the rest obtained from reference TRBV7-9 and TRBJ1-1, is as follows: DTGVSQNPRHKITKRGQNVTFRCDPISEHNRLYWYRQTLGQGPEFLTYFQNEAQLEKSRLLSDRFSAERPKGSFSTLEIQRTEQGDSAMYLCASSPRQGIMNTEAFFGQGTRLTVV.

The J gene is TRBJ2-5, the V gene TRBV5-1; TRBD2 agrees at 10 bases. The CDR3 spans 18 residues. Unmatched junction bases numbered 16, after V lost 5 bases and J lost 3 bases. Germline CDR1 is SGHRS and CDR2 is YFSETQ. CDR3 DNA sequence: TGCGCCAGCAGTGGGGGTAGCGGGGGGCCGTCTTGGGAAGAGACCCAGTACTTC. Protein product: CASSGGSGGPSWEETQYF. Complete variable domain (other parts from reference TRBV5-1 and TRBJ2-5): KAGVTQTPRYLIKTRGQQVTLSCSPISGHRSVSWYQQTPGQGLQFLFEYFSETQRNKGNFPGRFSGRQFSNSRSEMNVSTLELGDSALYLCASSGGSGGPSWEETQYFGPGTRLLVL.

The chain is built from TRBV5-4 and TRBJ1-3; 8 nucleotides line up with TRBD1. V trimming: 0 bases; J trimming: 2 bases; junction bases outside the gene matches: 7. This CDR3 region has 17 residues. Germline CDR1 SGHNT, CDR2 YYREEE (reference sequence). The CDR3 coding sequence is TGTGCCAGCAGCTTGGGTGGGACAGGCAATACTGGAAACACCATATATTTT. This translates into CASSLGGTGNTGNTIYF.

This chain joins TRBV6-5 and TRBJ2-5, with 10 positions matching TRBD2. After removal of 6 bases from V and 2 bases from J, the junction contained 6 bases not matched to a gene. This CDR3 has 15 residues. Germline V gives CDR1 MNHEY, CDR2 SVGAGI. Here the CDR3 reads CASRILAGAQETQYF. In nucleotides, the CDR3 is TGTGCCAGCAGGATCCTAGCGGGGGCACAAGAGACCCAGTACTTC.

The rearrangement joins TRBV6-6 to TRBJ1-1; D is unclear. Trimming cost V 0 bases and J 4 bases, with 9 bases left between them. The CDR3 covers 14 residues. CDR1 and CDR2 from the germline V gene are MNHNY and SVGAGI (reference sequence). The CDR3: CASSYSSPLTEAFF. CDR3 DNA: TGTGCCAGCAGTTACTCGAGTCCCCTCACTGAAGCTTTCTTT.

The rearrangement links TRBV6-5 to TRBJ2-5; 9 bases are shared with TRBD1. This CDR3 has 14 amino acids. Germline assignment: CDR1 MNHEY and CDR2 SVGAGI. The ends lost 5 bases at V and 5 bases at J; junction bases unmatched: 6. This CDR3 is CASSVQGARETQYF. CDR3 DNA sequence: TGTGCCAGCAGTGTACAGGGGGCTCGGGAGACCCAGTACTTC.

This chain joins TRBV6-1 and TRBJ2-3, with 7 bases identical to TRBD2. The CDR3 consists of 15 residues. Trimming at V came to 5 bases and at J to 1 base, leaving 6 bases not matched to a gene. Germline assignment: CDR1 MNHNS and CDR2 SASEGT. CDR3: CASSREVSGTDTQYF. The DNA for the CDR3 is TGTGCCAGCAGTCGGGAGGTGAGTGGCACAGATACGCAGTATTTT.

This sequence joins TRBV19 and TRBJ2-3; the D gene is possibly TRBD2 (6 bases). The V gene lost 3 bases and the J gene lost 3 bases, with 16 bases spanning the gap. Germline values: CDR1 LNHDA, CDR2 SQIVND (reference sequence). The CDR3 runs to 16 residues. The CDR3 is CASSMRGPTLTDTQYF. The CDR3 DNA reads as TGTGCCAGTAGTATGCGGGGACCGACGCTGACAGATACGCAGTATTTT. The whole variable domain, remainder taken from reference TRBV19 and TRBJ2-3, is DGGITQSPKYLFRKEGQNVTLSCEQNLNHDAMYWYRQDPGQGLRLIYYSQIVNDFQKGDIAEGYSVSREKKESFPLTVTSAQKNPTAFYLCASSMRGPTLTDTQYFGPGTRLTVL.

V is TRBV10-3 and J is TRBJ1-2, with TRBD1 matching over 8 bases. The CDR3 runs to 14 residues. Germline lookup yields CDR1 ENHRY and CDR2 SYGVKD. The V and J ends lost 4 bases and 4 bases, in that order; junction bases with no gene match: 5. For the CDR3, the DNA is TGTGCCATCAGTGTGGACAGGGAAGGCTATGGCTACACCTTC. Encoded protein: CAISVDREGYGYTF.

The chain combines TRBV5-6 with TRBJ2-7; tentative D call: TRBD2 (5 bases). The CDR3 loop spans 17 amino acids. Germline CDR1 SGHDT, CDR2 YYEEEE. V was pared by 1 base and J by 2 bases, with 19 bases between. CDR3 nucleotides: TGTGCCAGCAGCTTGTTGGATGGCGGGCAATACACCTACGAGCAGTACTTC. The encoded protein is CASSLLDGGQYTYEQYF.

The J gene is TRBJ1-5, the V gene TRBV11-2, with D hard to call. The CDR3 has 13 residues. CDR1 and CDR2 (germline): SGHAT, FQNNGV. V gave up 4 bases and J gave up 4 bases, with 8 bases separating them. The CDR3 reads CASSSTQNQPQHF. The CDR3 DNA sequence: TGTGCCAGCAGCTCCACGCAGAATCAGCCCCAGCATTTT. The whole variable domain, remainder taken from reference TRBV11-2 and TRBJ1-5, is EAGVAQSPRYKIIEKRQSVAFWCNPISGHATLYWYQQILGQGPKLLIQFQNNGVVDDSQLPKDRFSAERLKGVDSTLKIQPAKLEDSAVYLCASSSTQNQPQHFGDGTRLSIL.

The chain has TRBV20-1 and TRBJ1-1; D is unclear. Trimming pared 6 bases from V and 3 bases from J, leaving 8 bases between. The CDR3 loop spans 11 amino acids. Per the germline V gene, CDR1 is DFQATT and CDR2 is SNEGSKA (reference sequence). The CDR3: CSADGDTEAFF. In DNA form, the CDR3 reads TGCAGTGCCGACGGGGACACTGAAGCTTTCTTT.

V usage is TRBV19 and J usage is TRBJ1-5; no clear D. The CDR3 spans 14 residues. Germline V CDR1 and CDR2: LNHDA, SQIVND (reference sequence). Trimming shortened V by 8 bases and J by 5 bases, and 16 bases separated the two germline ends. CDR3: CASGEFGSDQPQHF. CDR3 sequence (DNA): TGTGCCAGTGGGGAGTTTGGGAGCGATCAGCCCCAGCATTTT.

The CDR3 reads CASSLVIVAGDPYNEQFF. CDR3 sequence (DNA): TGTGCCAGCAGCTTAGTCATCGTAGCGGGAGACCCCTACAATGAGCAGTTCTTC. The V gene is TRBV7-9, the J gene TRBJ2-1; 9 bases are a match to TRBD2. Unmatched junction bases numbered 9, after V lost 1 base and J lost 2 bases. The CDR3 extends over 18 amino acids. Germline loops: CDR1 SEHNR, CDR2 FQNEAQ (reference sequence). The full variable domain, in which reference TRBV7-9 and TRBJ2-1 provide the parts outside the CDR3, is DTGVSQNPRHKITKRGQNVTFRCDPISEHNRLYWYRQTLGQGPEFLTYFQNEAQLEKSRLLSDRFSAERPKGSFSTLEIQRTEQGDSAMYLCASSLVIVAGDPYNEQFFGPGTRLTVL.

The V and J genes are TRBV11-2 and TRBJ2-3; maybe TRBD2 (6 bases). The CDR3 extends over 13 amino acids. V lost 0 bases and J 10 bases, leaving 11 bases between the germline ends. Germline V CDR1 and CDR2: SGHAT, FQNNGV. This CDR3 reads CASSLDQIAAQYF. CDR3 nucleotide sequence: TGTGCCAGCAGCTTAGATCAGATAGCGGCGCAGTATTTT.

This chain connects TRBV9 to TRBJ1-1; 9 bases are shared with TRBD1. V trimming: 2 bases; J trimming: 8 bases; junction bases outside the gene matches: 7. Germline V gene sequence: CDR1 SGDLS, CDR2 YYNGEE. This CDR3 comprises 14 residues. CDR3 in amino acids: CASSVFTGGPEAFF. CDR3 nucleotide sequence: TGTGCCAGCAGCGTTTTTACAGGGGGCCCAGAAGCTTTCTTT.

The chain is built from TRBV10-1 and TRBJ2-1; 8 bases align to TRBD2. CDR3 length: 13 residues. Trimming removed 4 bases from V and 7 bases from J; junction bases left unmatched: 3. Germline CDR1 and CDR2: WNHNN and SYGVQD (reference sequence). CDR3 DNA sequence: TGCGCCAGCAGTGGGGCTAGCGGGAATGAGCAGTTCTTC. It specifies CASSGASGNEQFF.